Listed below are T cell receptor beta chains from one sample, sequenced in a study of blood T cell repertoires in COVID-19. Method: immunoSEQ multiplex PCR; TCRdb's copy keeps in-frame clones and lacks some. The table shows 95,000 to 150,000 clones, with over 65% occurring only once. Sequencing was done on a sample of peripheral blood. The receptors stem from a human donor with acute or convalescent COVID-19. The donor label of this sample is uncertain. Both conserved end residues are part of each CDR3. The D gene is left open where the match is weak.

J	D	V	CDR3
TRBJ2-1	-	TRBV5-1	CASSLGDSSPYNEQFF
TRBJ1-5	-	TRBV7-6	CASSLGALNQPQHF
TRBJ1-1	-	TRBV18	CASSPLGADTEAFF
TRBJ2-5	-	TRBV24-1	CATRDGVGTQYF
TRBJ1-5	-	TRBV4-1	CASSQGIQAPDQGQHF
TRBJ1-5	TRBD1	TRBV5-1	CASSYGTGGQPQHF
TRBJ1-3	-	TRBV3-1/TRBV3-2	CASSQVGEGRGPLGNTIYF
TRBJ2-1	TRBD1	TRBV19	CASSLTGVYNEQFF
TRBJ1-2	-	TRBV6-1	CASSETGFYGYTF
TRBJ2-3	-	TRBV4-1	CASSQAVVTIDTQYF
TRBJ2-7	TRBD2	TRBV3-1/TRBV3-2	CASSPAGGGTYEQYF
TRBJ2-7	TRBD1	TRBV6-5	CASRFVRTGVYEQYF
TRBJ1-1	-	TRBV30	CAWSLPPGAGYTEAFF
TRBJ2-2	TRBD1	TRBV9	CASRAGGPNTGELFF
TRBJ1-1	TRBD1	TRBV11-2	CASTNRGLGNTEAFF
TRBJ2-2	-	TRBV25-1	CASSEGLGGGDTGELFF
TRBJ1-1	TRBD1	TRBV6-5	CASSPTGGSSEAFF
TRBJ1-3	-	TRBV4-1	CASSHESSSGNTIYF
TRBJ2-3	TRBD2	TRBV10-3	CAISEELAGGRYSTDTQYF
TRBJ2-2	-	TRBV9	CASSVLSGALNGELFF